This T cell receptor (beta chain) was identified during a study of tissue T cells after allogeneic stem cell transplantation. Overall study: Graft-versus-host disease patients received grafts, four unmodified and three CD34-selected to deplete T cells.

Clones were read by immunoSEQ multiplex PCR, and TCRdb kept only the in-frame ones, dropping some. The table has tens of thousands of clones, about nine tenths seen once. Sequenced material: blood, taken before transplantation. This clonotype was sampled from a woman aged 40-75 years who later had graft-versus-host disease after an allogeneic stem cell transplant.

The CDR3 DNA reads as TGTGCCAGCAGCTTGGGGCTAGCGGAAATTAATGAGCAGTTCTTC. This sequence encodes CASSLGLAEINEQFF. V and J are TRBV5-4 and TRBJ2-1; TRBD2 agrees at 7 bases. The CDR3 sequence is 15 residues long. CDR1 is SGHNT, CDR2 YYREEE, per germline (reference sequence). The V gene end was trimmed by 0 bases and the J gene end by 7 bases; junction bases not matched to a gene: 7.